What follows is one TCR beta chain and its context. The CDR3 loop spans 16 amino acids. The germline V gene has CDR1 MNHEY and CDR2 SVGAGI. J was trimmed by 5 bases and V by 3 bases; bases with no gene match: 10. This sample is part of a study of tumor T cells in aggressive B-cell lymphoma. Assay: immunoSEQ multiplex PCR; the TCRdb copy retains only in-frame clones and omits some. The table lists some 11,000 clones, 85% to 95% of them singletons. V is TRBV6-5 and J is TRBJ1-1; 9 bases are a match to TRBD1. Specimen: tumor tissue. The source is an adult with diffuse large B cell lymphoma. CDR3 loop: CASSYLGGQGKTEAFF. The CDR3 DNA is TGTGCCAGCAGTTATTTAGGGGGACAGGGTAAGACTGAAGCTTTCTTT.